The 27 T cell receptor beta chains presented below share a single source sample, sequenced in a study of T cell responses to AZD1222 COVID-19 vaccine. TCRdb keeps only in-frame clones here, not all; method: immunoSEQ multiplex PCR. The sample lists 120,000 or so clones, over 75% occurring once. The starting material was peripheral blood, obtained on day 0 of AZD1222 vaccination. These receptors were taken from an adult in good health.

J is TRBJ2-1 and V is TRBV7-9; 11 bases align to TRBD2. With 3 bases clipped from V and 7 bases from J, the junction kept 5 bases outside the gene matches. This CDR3 is 15 amino acids long. CDR1 SEHNR and CDR2 FQNEAQ come from the germline V gene (reference sequence). The DNA for the CDR3 is TGTGCCAGCAGCTTTTATAGCGGGAGGGGAAATGAGCAGTTCTTC. It specifies CASSFYSGRGNEQFF.

The V and J genes are TRBV7-2 and TRBJ1-5; tentatively, D is TRBD1 (6 bases). The ends were cut back, 5 bases at V and 6 bases at J, with 14 bases in the middle. The CDR3 runs to 14 residues. Germline CDR1 SGHTA, CDR2 FQGNSA. The CDR3 DNA sequence: TGTGCCAGCAGCCTCAGGGGAGGAGGTCAGCCCCAGCATTTT. It codes for CASSLRGGGQPQHF.

The rearrangement joins TRBV15 to TRBJ1-2; 8 bases match TRBD1. V was clipped by 5 bases and J by 6 bases; unmatched bases: 5. CDR1 and CDR2 (germline): LNHNV, YYDKDF (reference sequence). This CDR3 has 13 amino acids. DNA of the CDR3: TGTGCCACCAGCTCAGGGGGCGGAGATGGCTACACCTTC. This codes for CATSSGGGDGYTF.

V usage is TRBV3-1 (or the pseudogene TRBV3-2) and J usage is TRBJ2-7; D is uncertain. V lost 1 base and J lost 4, with 14 bases in between. CDR3 length equals 15 residues. Germline CDR1 and CDR2: LGHDT and YNNKEL (reference sequence). The CDR3 DNA is TGTGCCAGCAGCCAAGCATTGCTGGGCTTTTACGAGCAGTACTTC. It encodes CASSQALLGFYEQYF.

J is TRBJ1-4 and V is TRBV4-1, with D uncertain. CDR1 MGHRA and CDR2 YSYEKL come from the germline V gene. The CDR3 covers 15 residues. V dropped 1 base and J dropped 5 bases, with 11 bases sitting between them. CDR3 nucleotides: TGCGCCAGCAGCCAAGGCTGGCAGGAAAATGAAAAACTGTTTTTT. This translates into CASSQGWQENEKLFF.

The chain carries TRBV5-1 and TRBJ2-3, with 8 nucleotides matching TRBD1. Trimming took 4 bases from V and 0 from J; bases not matched to a gene: 7. There are 16 residues in the CDR3. Germline CDR1 is SGHRS and CDR2 is YFSETQ. Here the CDR3 reads CASSPPRTGSTDTQYF. CDR3 nucleotides: TGCGCCAGCAGCCCGCCCAGGACAGGGAGCACAGATACGCAGTATTTT. The full variable domain, rest sourced from reference TRBV5-1 and TRBJ2-3, is KAGVTQTPRYLIKTRGQQVTLSCSPISGHRSVSWYQQTPGQGLQFLFEYFSETQRNKGNFPGRFSGRQFSNSRSEMNVSTLELGDSALYLCASSPPRTGSTDTQYFGPGTRLTVL.

The J gene is TRBJ2-1, the V gene TRBV15, with TRBD2 as a possible D gene (6 bases). Germline V gene data show CDR1 as LNHNV and CDR2 as YYDKDF (reference sequence). The V gene lost 2 bases and the J gene lost 2 bases, with 13 bases spanning the gap. This CDR3 spans 16 amino acids. The CDR3 spells CATSRSGGSTYNEQFF. CDR3 bases: TGTGCCACCAGCAGATCTGGGGGGAGTACCTACAATGAGCAGTTCTTC.

This clone was seen a handful of times. V and J are TRBV19 and TRBJ2-1; D uncertain. This CDR3 region has 15 residues. The germline V gene encodes CDR1 LNHDA and CDR2 SQIVND (reference sequence). Trimming shortened V by 1 base and J by 4 bases, and 11 bases separated the two germline ends. The CDR3 loop is CASSIGLQQYNEQFF. CDR3 coding DNA: TGTGCCAGTAGTATAGGGCTCCAGCAGTACAATGAGCAGTTCTTC. Drawing the rest from reference TRBV19 and TRBJ2-1, the complete variable domain is DGGITQSPKYLFRKEGQNVTLSCEQNLNHDAMYWYRQDPGQGLRLIYYSQIVNDFQKGDIAEGYSVSREKKESFPLTVTSAQKNPTAFYLCASSIGLQQYNEQFFGPGTRLTVL.

This clone has a count of ten or more. The chain carries TRBV4-2 and TRBJ2-7; 7 positions agree with TRBD1. Germline lookup yields CDR1 LGHNA and CDR2 YNFKEQ. V gave up 2 bases and J gave up 2 bases; unmatched junction bases: 6. The CDR3 length is 15 residues. The CDR3 loop is CASSQLPGGPYEQYF. As DNA, the CDR3 is TGTGCCAGCAGCCAACTGCCAGGGGGTCCCTACGAGCAGTACTTC.

V is TRBV6-5 and J is TRBJ1-4; D not certain. Trimming took 0 bases from V and 2 from J, leaving 4 bases between them. This CDR3 region has 14 residues. Germline CDR1 MNHEY, CDR2 SVGAGI. CDR3 coding DNA: TGTGCCAGCAGTTACTCGGGCACTAATGAAAAACTGTTTTTT. Translated, it gives CASSYSGTNEKLFF.

The chain uses TRBV21-1 and TRBJ2-5. TRBV21-1 represents a pseudogene. This CDR3 has 13 residues. CDR3 nucleotide sequence: TGTGCCAGCAGCATAAGGACGAAGGAGACCCAGTACTTC. Protein sequence: CASSIRTKETQYF.

This chain connects TRBV5-3 to TRBJ2-7; 13 bases line up with TRBD2. TRBV5-3 is classed as an ORF, of uncertain function. The CDR3 covers 20 residues. The junction had 15 bases not matched to a gene; V was cut back by 3 bases and J by 0 bases. Here the CDR3 DNA reads TGTGCCAGAAGCTACTTTCGGACTAGCGGGAGTCGGGAGAGCTCCTACGAGCAGTACTTC. This translates into CARSYFRTSGSRESSYEQYF.

The V gene is TRBV13, the J gene TRBJ2-3; tentatively, D is TRBD1 (5 bases). CDR1 and CDR2 (germline): PRHDT, FYEKMQ (reference sequence). This CDR3 spans 15 amino acids. Deletions cut 2 bases from V and 2 bases from J, with 11 bases between. The CDR3 region is CASSLFQGPTDTQYF. The CDR3 DNA reads TGTGCCAGCAGCTTATTTCAGGGCCCCACAGATACGCAGTATTTT.

The CDR3 coding sequence is TGTGCCAGCAGTTTCTACAATGAGCAGTTCTTC. Translated: CASSFYNEQFF. V and J are TRBV2 and TRBJ2-1; no clear D. Trimming stripped 5 bases from V and 3 bases from J, with 2 bases between. The CDR3 covers 11 residues. In germline, CDR1 is SNHLY, CDR2 FYNNEI.

This clone is a singleton in its sample. The chain is built from TRBV3-1 (or the pseudogene TRBV3-2) and TRBJ1-6; D remains ambiguous. The V end was cut by 1 base, the J end by 10 bases, with 11 bases between. This CDR3 has 14 residues. CDR1 LGHDT and CDR2 YNNKEL come from the germline V gene (reference sequence). The CDR3 nucleotides are TGTGCCAGCAGCCAAGTTCGGACCGGATCACCCCTCCACTTT. Encoded protein: CASSQVRTGSPLHF.

The J gene is TRBJ2-2, the V gene TRBV27; 10 bases are shared with TRBD1. The CDR3 has 17 amino acids. The V and J ends lost 10 bases and 5 bases, in that order; junction bases with no gene match: 16. CDR1 is MNHEY and CDR2 is SMNVEV in the germline V gene (reference sequence). This CDR3 is CAIARDRGRPVTGELFF. CDR3 in DNA: TGTGCCATCGCCCGGGACAGGGGACGACCTGTAACCGGGGAGCTGTTTTTT.

This clone is a singleton in its sample. The chain carries TRBV27 and TRBJ2-5; D is possibly TRBD1 (7 bases). The CDR3 is made up of 14 amino acids. V was clipped by 5 bases and J by 1 base, with 11 bases between them. Per the germline V gene, CDR1 is MNHEY and CDR2 is SMNVEV (reference sequence). DNA of the CDR3: TGTGCCAGCAGTGGGGGGACAGCCCAAGAGACCCAGTACTTC. Residues: CASSGGTAQETQYF.

The CDR3 is CASSLGAGGEAFF. The CDR3 DNA is TGTGCCAGCAGCTTAGGGGCAGGGGGGGAAGCTTTCTTT. The chain uses TRBV7-9 and TRBJ1-1; 7 nucleotides align to TRBD1. The CDR3 sequence is 13 residues long. Germline lookup yields CDR1 SEHNR and CDR2 FQNEAQ (reference sequence). Unmatched junction bases numbered 4, after V lost 1 base and J lost 8 bases. Drawing the rest from reference TRBV7-9 and TRBJ1-1, the complete variable domain is DTGVSQNPRHKITKRGQNVTFRCDPISEHNRLYWYRQTLGQGPEFLTYFQNEAQLEKSRLLSDRFSAERPKGSFSTLEIQRTEQGDSAMYLCASSLGAGGEAFFGQGTRLTVV.

The CDR3 nucleotides are TGTGCCAGCAGCCGCCAAGGGGGGGCCAACGTCCTGACTTTC. Translating gives CASSRQGGANVLTF. The genes are TRBV6-5 and TRBJ2-6; D call uncertain. V lost 6 bases, J lost 4 bases, and 10 bases lay in between. Germline CDR1 reads MNHEY; CDR2 reads SVGAGI. There are 14 residues in the CDR3.

The chain has TRBV7-8 and TRBJ1-3; D is unclear. Germline V lookup: CDR1 SGHVS, CDR2 FQNEAQ. CDR3 length: 12 residues. V was clipped by 5 bases and J by 9 bases, with 11 bases between them. Here the CDR3 DNA reads TGTGCCAGCAGCCCACCCGTTGGCACCATATATTTT. Residues: CASSPPVGTIYF.

The chain is built from TRBV19 and TRBJ2-2; perhaps TRBD1 as D (5 bases). Germline assignment: CDR1 LNHDA and CDR2 SQIVND (reference sequence). V was trimmed by 4 bases and J by 6 bases, leaving 12 bases between them. The CDR3 is made up of 14 amino acids. The CDR3, as DNA: TGTGCCAGTAGTACCCAGGGAAGGGCCGGGGAGCTGTTTTTT. Its protein is CASSTQGRAGELFF.

J is TRBJ1-1 and V is TRBV29-1; weak D call: TRBD1 (5 bases). The CDR3 contains 14 residues. CDR1 is SQVTM, CDR2 ANQGSEA, per germline. Trimming removed 1 base from V and 0 bases from J, with 9 bases in between. The chain's CDR3 is CSVEAGTLNTEAFF. The DNA of the CDR3 is TGCAGCGTTGAAGCGGGGACTTTGAACACTGAAGCTTTCTTT.

On this clone itself: This CDR3 is also generated by other DNA sequences in the sample. The chain uses TRBV5-1 and TRBJ2-5; TRBD2 matches at 7 bases. Germline CDR1 is SGHRS and CDR2 is YFSETQ. V gave up 2 bases and J gave up 3 bases; unmatched junction bases: 1. The CDR3 sequence is 13 residues long. This chain's CDR3 is CASSLSGEETQYF. The CDR3 DNA reads TGCGCCAGCAGCTTAAGCGGGGAAGAGACCCAGTACTTC. Variable domain in full (rest from reference TRBV5-1 and TRBJ2-5): KAGVTQTPRYLIKTRGQQVTLSCSPISGHRSVSWYQQTPGQGLQFLFEYFSETQRNKGNFPGRFSGRQFSNSRSEMNVSTLELGDSALYLCASSLSGEETQYFGPGTRLLVL.

This chain uses TRBV9 with TRBJ2-2, with TRBD2 matching 7 bases. The CDR3 has 18 residues. Germline trimming cut 0 bases from V and 4 bases from J; bases unmatched to any gene: 12. In germline, CDR1 is SGDLS, CDR2 YYNGEE. The CDR3 region is CASSVVTSVTRGTGELFF. The CDR3 DNA reads TGTGCCAGCAGCGTAGTTACTAGCGTGACCCGAGGCACCGGGGAGCTGTTTTTT.

As DNA, the CDR3 is TGTGCCAGCAGCCCCTCCCTGGGACAGCCGGGGGACGAGCAGTACTTC. It yields the protein CASSPSLGQPGDEQYF. The V and J genes are TRBV5-8 and TRBJ2-7; possibly TRBD1 for D (7 bases). V shed 4 bases and J shed 5 bases, with 22 bases lying between them. The CDR3 totals 16 residues. Germline-derived CDR1 and CDR2 are SGHTS and YDEGEE. Based on the CDR3 plus reference TRBV5-8 and TRBJ2-7, the full variable domain is EAGVTQSPTHLIKTRGQQATLRCSPISGHTSVYWYQQALGLGLQFLLWYDEGEERNRGNFPPRFSGRQFPNYSSELNVNALELEDSALYLCASSPSLGQPGDEQYFGPGTRLTVT.

The chain recombines TRBV7-9 with TRBJ1-3; D remains unclear. CDR3 length equals 13 residues. Between the trimmed V and J ends, which lost 3 bases and 0 bases, there was a span of 3 bases. The V gene's germline CDR1 is SEHNR and CDR2 FQNEAQ (reference sequence). The CDR3 DNA sequence: TGTGCCAGCAGCTTCCTCTCTGGAAACACCATATATTTT. This codes for CASSFLSGNTIYF. The variable domain in full, completed from reference TRBV7-9 and TRBJ1-3, reads DTGVSQNPRHKITKRGQNVTFRCDPISEHNRLYWYRQTLGQGPEFLTYFQNEAQLEKSRLLSDRFSAERPKGSFSTLEIQRTEQGDSAMYLCASSFLSGNTIYFGEGSWLTVV.

The V gene is TRBV5-1, the J gene TRBJ2-2; the match to TRBD1 covers 7 bases. The germline V gene has CDR1 SGHRS and CDR2 YFSETQ. J gave up 5 bases and V 1 base, and 2 bases lay outside the gene matches. This CDR3 spans 14 amino acids. CDR3 sequence: CASSLTGVTGELFF. CDR3 DNA: TGCGCCAGCAGCTTGACAGGGGTAACCGGGGAGCTGTTTTTT.